This TCR beta chain was found in a study of T cell changes during pregnancy in multiple sclerosis. Assay: immunoSEQ multiplex PCR; the TCRdb copy retains only in-frame clones and omits some. The sample shows roughly 87,000 clones, roughly 95% of them seen only once. The CDR3 is 20 amino acids. The junction had 21 bases not matched to a gene; V was cut back by 1 base and J by 0 bases. CDR1 GTSNPN and CDR2 SVGIG come from the germline V gene (reference sequence). This clonotype was sampled from a female donor in good health, enrolled as a control in a pregnancy study. The chain carries TRBV30 and TRBJ2-7; TRBD2 matches 7 bases. Sample: peripheral blood, taken in the third trimester of pregnancy. The CDR3 sequence: CAWSARGVGSRRESSYEQYF. In nucleotides, the CDR3 is TGTGCCTGGAGTGCACGCGGGGTAGGGTCCCGGCGGGAGAGCTCCTACGAGCAGTACTTC.